One and the same sample provided the 27 T cell receptor beta chains below, sequenced in a study of cytomegalovirus exposure and HLA in healthy donors. A multiplex PCR was run with 60 Vbeta primers and 13 Jbeta primers. TCRdb keeps only in-frame clones here, not all; method: immunoSEQ multiplex PCR. The top ten clones hold approximately 1.2% of a sample with 150,000 to 200,000 clones, 84% of them seen once. Sequencing was done on a sample of PBMCs. These receptor sequences come from a girl aged 2-10 years in good health and CMV-seropositive.

About this clone itself: Within the sample, other DNA sequences also encode this same CDR3. The chain employs TRBV6-5 and TRBJ2-1; maybe TRBD2 (5 bases). The V gene's germline CDR1 is MNHEY and CDR2 SVGAGI. The CDR3 loop spans 12 amino acids. V was shortened by 3 bases and J by 9 bases, with 9 bases between the two germline ends. The CDR3 nucleotides are TGTGCCAGCAGTTATCGGGGTGGTGAGCAGTTCTTC. Protein: CASSYRGGEQFF.

This clone has a handful of counts. The chain joins TRBV7-2 to TRBJ1-6; 8 bases match TRBD1. The CDR3 runs 17 residues. Germline V gene lookup returns CDR1 SGHTA and CDR2 FQGNSA. J was trimmed by 0 bases and V by 5 bases; bases with no gene match: 6. The CDR3 sequence is CASSATGGGSYNSPLHF. The DNA for the CDR3 is TGTGCCAGCAGCGCCACAGGGGGAGGCTCCTATAATTCACCCCTCCACTTT. Looking up the rest from reference TRBV7-2 and TRBJ1-6 gives the full variable domain: GAGVSQSPSNKVTEKGKDVELRCDPISGHTALYWYRQSLGQGLEFLIYFQGNSAPDKSGLPSDRFSAERTGGSVSTLTIQRTQQEDSAVYLCASSATGGGSYNSPLHFGNGTRLTVT.

V and J are TRBV5-6 and TRBJ1-4, with D possibly matching TRBD1 (5 bases). Germline V gene data show CDR1 as SGHDT and CDR2 as YYEEEE. V shed 4 bases and J shed 7 bases, with 11 bases lying between them. The CDR3 has 13 amino acids. The DNA for the CDR3 is TGTGCCAGCAGCCCCCGGGGGGGTGAAAAACTGTTTTTT. Translating gives CASSPRGGEKLFF. The full variable domain, completed using reference TRBV5-6 and TRBJ1-4, is DAGVTQSPTHLIKTRGQQVTLRCSPKSGHDTVSWYQQALGQGPQFIFQYYEEEERQRGNFPDRFSGHQFPNYSSELNVNALLLGDSALYLCASSPRGGEKLFFGSGTQLSVL.

The V gene is TRBV28, the J gene TRBJ1-5, with a tentative D call TRBD1 (6 bases). Germline assignment: CDR1 MDHEN and CDR2 SYDVKM. The V gene lost 5 bases and the J gene lost 2 bases, with 16 bases spanning the gap. The CDR3 loop spans 16 amino acids. In nucleotides, the CDR3 is TGTGCCAGCAGTCCTTACAGGGTGGAGGGCAATCAGCCCCAGCATTTT. Translated, it gives CASSPYRVEGNQPQHF.

V gene TRBV7-8 combines with J gene TRBJ2-5, with D maybe TRBD2 (5 bases). Germline V gene sequence: CDR1 SGHVS, CDR2 FQNEAQ. There are 15 residues in the CDR3. V gave up 5 bases and J gave up 5 bases, with 18 bases separating them. The CDR3 DNA reads as TGTGCCAGCAGCCCCCCCCCTAGTCGAGGGGAGACCCAGTACTTC. Translated, it gives CASSPPPSRGETQYF. The complete variable domain, with remaining parts taken from reference TRBV7-8 and TRBJ2-5, reads GAGVSQSPRYKVAKRGQDVALRCDPISGHVSLFWYQQALGQGPEFLTYFQNEAQLDKSGLPSDRFFAERPEGSVSTLKIQRTQQEDSAVYLCASSPPPSRGETQYFGPGTRLLVL.

This clone was seen once. V usage is TRBV11-3 and J usage is TRBJ2-5; D gene ambiguous. Looked up from germline, CDR1 is SGHNT and CDR2 is YENEEA. V dropped 6 bases and J dropped 3 bases, with 5 bases sitting between them. This CDR3 comprises 11 residues. The CDR3 region has the DNA TGTGCCAGCAGGAGAAAAGAGACCCAGTACTTC. It encodes CASRRKETQYF.

The V gene is TRBV18, the J gene TRBJ1-1; D call uncertain. Germline loops: CDR1 KGHSH, CDR2 LQKENI. The CDR3 is 14 residues long. The V gene lost 2 bases and the J gene lost 6 bases, with 13 bases spanning the gap. The CDR3 coding sequence is TGTGCCAGCTCACCATCCCCTCAACGGGCTGAAGCTTTCTTT. Translating it yields CASSPSPQRAEAFF. Full variable domain (missing parts from reference TRBV18 and TRBJ1-1): NAGVMQNPRHLVRRRGQEARLRCSPMKGHSHVYWYRQLPEEGLKFMVYLQKENIIDESGMPKERFSAEFPKEGPSILRIQQVVRGDSAAYFCASSPSPQRAEAFFGQGTRLTVV.

The chain links TRBV5-4 to TRBJ2-7; 10 bases map to TRBD1. V trimming: 4 bases; J trimming: 4 bases; junction bases outside the gene matches: 5. Germline V CDR1 and CDR2: SGHNT, YYREEE (reference sequence). The CDR3 loop spans 14 amino acids. The CDR3 DNA reads as TGTGCCAGCAGCCCCCGGGACAGGGGTTACGAGCAGTACTTC. Translation gives CASSPRDRGYEQYF. The variable domain in full, with the rest retrieved from reference TRBV5-4 and TRBJ2-7, is ETGVTQSPTHLIKTRGQQVTLRCSSQSGHNTVSWYQQALGQGPQFIFQYYREEENGRGNFPPRFSGLQFPNYSSELNVNALELDDSALYLCASSPRDRGYEQYFGPGTRLTVT.

The chain carries TRBV6-1 and TRBJ1-3; D unresolved. V gave up 4 bases and J gave up 0 bases, with 4 bases separating them. The CDR3 has 13 amino acids. Germline CDR1 MNHNS, CDR2 SASEGT. The CDR3 here is CASSVNSGNTIYF. The CDR3, as DNA: TGTGCCAGCAGTGTAAACTCTGGAAACACCATATATTTT.

The V gene is TRBV6-1, the J gene TRBJ1-6, with a possible D match to TRBD1 (5 bases). V gave up 6 bases and J gave up 10 bases, with 13 bases separating them. Germline lookup yields CDR1 MNHNS and CDR2 SASEGT. The CDR3 has 13 amino acids. CDR3 in DNA: TGTGCCAGCAGAGACCCAGGGTCCTCACCCCTCCACTTT. Translated, it gives CASRDPGSSPLHF.

This sequence joins TRBV19 and TRBJ2-3; possible D gene TRBD2, 6 bases. Germline lookup yields CDR1 LNHDA and CDR2 SQIVND (reference sequence). V lost 3 bases and J lost 4, with 11 bases in between. This CDR3 spans 14 amino acids. The CDR3 nucleotides are TGTGCCAGTAGTATCAGGCGGGGCCCAGATACGCAGTATTTT. This sequence encodes CASSIRRGPDTQYF.

This rearrangement joins TRBV27 to TRBJ1-1; D is ambiguous. Germline V gives CDR1 MNHEY, CDR2 SMNVEV (reference sequence). Trimming left V 2 bases short and J 1 base short, with 14 bases between. CDR3 size: 16 residues. CDR3 in amino acids: CASSLEGFQTNTEAFF. The CDR3 DNA reads as TGTGCCAGCAGTTTAGAGGGATTTCAAACGAACACTGAAGCTTTCTTT.

This chain links TRBV11-3 with TRBJ1-1; D unclear. Germline CDR1 reads SGHNT; CDR2 reads YENEEA. This CDR3 comprises 15 residues. Between the trimmed V and J ends, which lost 2 bases and 10 bases, there was a span of 20 bases. CDR3 sequence: CASSLSVSSLHGAFF. The CDR3 nucleotides read TGTGCCAGCAGCTTATCAGTCTCTAGCTTGCATGGAGCTTTCTTT.

This chain uses TRBV6-5 with TRBJ2-1, with D possibly TRBD1 on 7 matching bases. The germline CDR1 and CDR2 sequences are MNHEY and SVGAGI. This CDR3 contains 14 residues. Trimming removed 6 bases from V and 6 bases from J, with 15 bases in between. DNA for the CDR3: TGTGCCAGCAGCCCGATTCAGGGGGGCAATGAGCAGTTCTTC. The encoded protein is CASSPIQGGNEQFF.

The chain uses TRBV14 and TRBJ2-1; D is ambiguous. The CDR3 runs to 12 residues. With 4 bases removed from V and 1 base from J, the gap between germline ends came to 2 bases. In germline, CDR1 is SGHDN, CDR2 FVKESK. The CDR3 is CASSLSYNEQFF. The CDR3 DNA follows: TGTGCCAGCAGCCTATCCTACAATGAGCAGTTCTTC.

The chain combines TRBV18 with TRBJ2-7; TRBD1 matches 9 bases. Per the germline V gene, CDR1 is KGHSH and CDR2 is LQKENI. CDR3 size: 14 residues. Trimming at V came to 3 bases and at J to 7 bases, leaving 7 bases not matched to a gene. The CDR3 loop is CASSPGQGMAEQYF. DNA for the CDR3: TGTGCCAGCTCACCGGGACAGGGAATGGCGGAGCAGTACTTC.

The chain employs TRBV9 and TRBJ2-1, with D perhaps matching TRBD2 (6 bases). Trimming pared 0 bases from V and 14 bases from J, leaving 15 bases between. Germline CDR1 SGDLS, CDR2 YYNGEE. This CDR3 is built from 13 residues. For the CDR3, the DNA is TGTGCCAGCAGCGTAGGGTGGGACTCCGTTAAGTTCTTC. Its translation is CASSVGWDSVKFF.

The CDR3 nucleotides read TGTGCCAGCAGCCAAGAGAAGACAGGGGGGATGAGGAGCAATCAGCCCCAGCATTTT. Translating it yields CASSQEKTGGMRSNQPQHF. The chain carries TRBV4-2 and TRBJ1-5, with 9 bases aligning to TRBD1. There are 19 residues in the CDR3. Germline V gives CDR1 LGHNA, CDR2 YNFKEQ. The junction had 10 bases not matched to a gene; V was cut back by 0 bases and J by 1 base.

J is TRBJ1-2 and V is TRBV27, with TRBD1 matching over 7 bases. Trimming at V came to 5 bases and at J to 7 bases, leaving 10 bases not matched to a gene. This CDR3 contains 14 residues. From germline, CDR1 is MNHEY and CDR2 SMNVEV (reference sequence). The CDR3 protein is CASSPTGERSGYTF. CDR3 DNA sequence: TGTGCCAGCAGTCCTACAGGGGAGCGGAGTGGCTACACCTTC.

The rearrangement uses TRBV7-3 and TRBJ2-3; TRBD2 is a possible D gene (6 bases). CDR3 size: 14 residues. Trimming left V 1 base short and J 1 base short, with 6 bases between. Germline lookup yields CDR1 SGHTA and CDR2 FQGTGA. The CDR3 reads CASSLKRGTDTQYF. CDR3 DNA sequence: TGTGCCAGCAGCTTAAAGCGGGGCACAGATACGCAGTATTTT.

Written as DNA, the CDR3 is TGTGCCAGCAGTGAGCGAAGTCCGGCTTTCTTT. It translates to CASSERSPAFF. The chain employs TRBV2 and TRBJ1-1; D remains ambiguous. CDR3 length equals 11 residues. The germline CDR1 and CDR2 sequences are SNHLY and FYNNEI. V was clipped by 3 bases and J by 11 bases, with 10 bases between them. The full variable domain, rest sourced from reference TRBV2 and TRBJ1-1, is EPEVTQTPSHQVTQMGQEVILRCVPISNHLYFYWYRQILGQKVEFLVSFYNNEISEKSEIFDDQFSVERPDGSNFTLKIRSTKLEDSAMYFCASSERSPAFFGQGTRLTVV.

The chain recombines TRBV2 with TRBJ1-2; the match to TRBD1 covers 8 bases. Germline CDR1 and CDR2: SNHLY and FYNNEI. The CDR3 totals 17 residues. With V trimmed by 2 bases and J by 7 bases, 15 bases remained unmatched. The CDR3 loop reads CASSELVVEEQGAGYTF. CDR3 bases: TGTGCCAGCAGTGAATTGGTGGTAGAAGAGCAGGGGGCTGGCTACACCTTC.

This chain links TRBV5-8 with TRBJ2-7; TRBD2 is a possible D gene (5 bases). V lost 3 bases and J 3 bases, leaving 10 bases between the germline ends. Germline loops: CDR1 SGHTS, CDR2 YDEGEE. This CDR3 spans 13 amino acids. The CDR3 bases are TGTGCCAGCAGCTCAGGACTCTACTACGAGCAGTACTTC. It encodes CASSSGLYYEQYF.

This clone was seen only a few times. The chain combines TRBV19 with TRBJ1-5; perhaps TRBD1 as D (5 bases). This CDR3 is 13 amino acids long. Germline loops: CDR1 LNHDA, CDR2 SQIVND (reference sequence). V lost 5 bases, J lost 9 bases, and 14 bases lay in between. CDR3 sequence (DNA): TGTGCCAGTAGTGTAACACAGGATCCGCCCCAGCATTTT. Its protein is CASSVTQDPPQHF.

V and J are TRBV4-1 and TRBJ2-5; a weak D match, TRBD2 (5 bases). Trimming removed 1 base at V and 5 bases at J, with 8 bases between. The V gene's germline CDR1 is MGHRA and CDR2 YSYEKL. The CDR3 totals 13 residues. The CDR3 region has the DNA TGCGCCAGCAGCCAAGGGCTAGCCGAGACCCAGTACTTC. Its protein product is CASSQGLAETQYF.

This sequence joins TRBV28 and TRBJ2-7, with 7 bases aligning to TRBD1. The CDR3 loop spans 14 amino acids. Germline CDR1 and CDR2: MDHEN and SYDVKM. The V and J ends lost 5 bases and 3 bases, in that order; junction bases with no gene match: 7. The CDR3 DNA reads as TGTGCCAGCAGTCCCTTAGGACAGGACTACGAGCAGTACTTC. This translates into CASSPLGQDYEQYF.

The chain uses TRBV6-5 and TRBJ1-1, with unresolved D. V was clipped by 4 bases and J by 4 bases, with 13 bases between them. This CDR3 is 14 amino acids long. Germline-derived CDR1 and CDR2 are MNHEY and SVGAGI. CDR3 DNA: TGTGCCAGCAGTTCTCAACGGGGTGTCACTGAAGCTTTCTTT. It yields the protein CASSSQRGVTEAFF.